These T cell receptor beta chains were read from a single sample in a study of CD8+CD57+ T cells in acquired aplastic anemia. TCRdb passed the reads through MiXCR, listing each CDR3 protein once. The sample has about 120,000 distinct CDR3 sequences; about 40% are singletons. The specimen sequenced was sorted CD4+, CD8+, or CD8+CD57+ T cells (not recorded which) from PBMCs. The receptors stem from a human donor with aplastic anemia. Both conserved end residues are part of each CDR3. D genes are given only for firm matches. The size entry is marked missing in some rows and otherwise reads once, few, many or a size class.

d_call: TRBD2; v_call: TRBV4-2; j_call: TRBJ2-5; clone_size: many; cdr3_nt: TGTGCCAGCAGCCAAGAATGGGCCGGGGGGGGAGAGACCCAGTACTTC; cdr3_aa: CASSQEWAGGGETQYF
d_call: -; v_call: TRBV25-1; j_call: TRBJ1-1; clone_size: many; cdr3_nt: TGTGCCAGCAGACAACCCCGGGAATCCGGGATAGCTTTCTTT; cdr3_aa: CASRQPRESGIAFF
d_call: -; v_call: TRBV28; j_call: TRBJ2-5; clone_size: -; cdr3_nt: TGTGCCAGCAGCCTATCTCAGGGGGGCAGGGAGACCCAGTACTTC; cdr3_aa: CASSLSQGGRETQYF
d_call: -; v_call: TRBV15; j_call: TRBJ2-2; clone_size: many; cdr3_nt: TGTGCCACCAGCTCCTACACCGGGGAGCTGTTTTTT; cdr3_aa: CATSSYTGELFF
d_call: -; v_call: TRBV5-1; j_call: TRBJ2-3; clone_size: few; cdr3_nt: TGCGCCAGCAGCTTGAGGGGAACCTACACAGATACGCAGTATTTT; cdr3_aa: CASSLRGTYTDTQYF
d_call: -; v_call: TRBV7-9; j_call: TRBJ2-2; clone_size: -; cdr3_nt: TGTGCCAGCAGCTTACTAGAGGTCGGGGAGCTGTTTTTT; cdr3_aa: CASSLLEVGELFF
d_call: -; v_call: TRBV7-2; j_call: TRBJ1-1; clone_size: many; cdr3_nt: TGTGCCAGCAGCTTAGCAACAGGATACGGGGGAGCTTTCTTT; cdr3_aa: CASSLATGYGGAFF
d_call: -; v_call: TRBV9; j_call: TRBJ1-1; clone_size: once; cdr3_nt: TGTGCCAGCAGCGTAGGCGGGTTCACTGAAGCTTTCTTT; cdr3_aa: CASSVGGFTEAFF
d_call: -; v_call: TRBV15; j_call: TRBJ1-2; clone_size: -; cdr3_nt: TGTGCCACCAGCAGAGACGGACAGCCCTATGGCTACACCTTC; cdr3_aa: CATSRDGQPYGYTF
d_call: TRBD1; v_call: TRBV25-1; j_call: TRBJ2-7; clone_size: -; cdr3_nt: TGTGCCAGCACCCTCCGACAGGGTTCCTACGAGCAGTACTTC; cdr3_aa: CASTLRQGSYEQYF
d_call: -; v_call: TRBV28; j_call: TRBJ2-5; clone_size: -; cdr3_nt: TGTGCCAGCAGTCCCGGACTCAAAGAGGCCCAGTACTTC; cdr3_aa: CASSPGLKEAQYF
d_call: -; v_call: TRBV20-1; j_call: TRBJ2-7; clone_size: many; cdr3_nt: TGCAGTGCTAGAGATGCCAGAAAACCCTACGAGCAGTACTTC; cdr3_aa: CSARDARKPYEQYF
d_call: -; v_call: TRBV12-3/TRBV12-4; j_call: TRBJ2-7; clone_size: many; cdr3_nt: TGTGCCAGCAGTACGGGGGAAGGTGCCTACGAGCAGTACTTC; cdr3_aa: CASSTGEGAYEQYF
d_call: TRBD1; v_call: TRBV5-4; j_call: TRBJ1-1; clone_size: many; cdr3_nt: TGTGCCAGCAGCTTGAAACCGGGACAGGGGGAACCAGGGCGAATGGACACTGAAGCTTTCTTT; cdr3_aa: CASSLKPGQGEPGRMDTEAFF
d_call: -; v_call: TRBV5-6; j_call: TRBJ1-2; clone_size: many; cdr3_nt: TGTGCCAGCAGCTTGGGGCCTACAGGGCTCTATGGCTACACCTTC; cdr3_aa: CASSLGPTGLYGYTF
d_call: -; v_call: TRBV10-2; j_call: TRBJ1-1; clone_size: -; cdr3_nt: TGCGCCAGCAGTCGCGGACGGGGCGGCAGCACTGAAGCTTTCTTT; cdr3_aa: CASSRGRGGSTEAFF
d_call: -; v_call: TRBV6-1; j_call: TRBJ1-4; clone_size: many; cdr3_nt: TGTGCCAGCAGTGAAATACGGGGAGAAAAACTGTTTTTT; cdr3_aa: CASSEIRGEKLFF
d_call: -; v_call: TRBV12-3/TRBV12-4; j_call: TRBJ1-3; clone_size: many; cdr3_nt: TGTGCCAGCAGTTTAGCGGGGACAAGGGGAAACACCATATATTTT; cdr3_aa: CASSLAGTRGNTIYF
d_call: TRBD2; v_call: TRBV2; j_call: TRBJ2-3; clone_size: -; cdr3_nt: TGTGCCAGCAGTGAGATCAGCGGGAGATCAGATACGCAGTATTTT; cdr3_aa: CASSEISGRSDTQYF
d_call: -; v_call: TRBV2; j_call: TRBJ2-2; clone_size: many; cdr3_nt: TGTGCCACCGACAGGAGAAACACCGGGGAGCTGTTTTTT; cdr3_aa: CATDRRNTGELFF
d_call: -; v_call: TRBV6-1; j_call: TRBJ2-3; clone_size: many; cdr3_nt: TGTGCCAGCATAAGTAACCGACCCACAGATACGCAGTATTTT; cdr3_aa: CASISNRPTDTQYF
d_call: -; v_call: TRBV11-2; j_call: TRBJ1-5; clone_size: many; cdr3_nt: TGTGCCAGCAGCTTAGGATTGGGTCAGCCCCAGCATTTT; cdr3_aa: CASSLGLGQPQHF
d_call: -; v_call: TRBV7-2; j_call: TRBJ2-7; clone_size: many; cdr3_nt: TGTGCCAGCAGCTTAGATTTAGGGGCCTACGAGCAGTACTTC; cdr3_aa: CASSLDLGAYEQYF
d_call: TRBD1; v_call: TRBV28; j_call: TRBJ2-7; clone_size: few; cdr3_nt: TGTGCCAGCAGTTTGATCGGACAGGTGAAATCGTACTTC; cdr3_aa: CASSLIGQVKSYF
d_call: -; v_call: TRBV7-9; j_call: TRBJ1-6; clone_size: -; cdr3_nt: TGTGCCAGCAGCTCCCCGGGACGGCTCAATTCACCCCTCCACTTT; cdr3_aa: CASSSPGRLNSPLHF
d_call: TRBD2; v_call: TRBV9; j_call: TRBJ2-7; clone_size: -; cdr3_nt: TGTGCCAGCAGCGTAAGGCCTAGCGGGGGGCCGAGTAACGAGCAGTACTTC; cdr3_aa: CASSVRPSGGPSNEQYF
d_call: TRBD1; v_call: TRBV11-2; j_call: TRBJ1-2; clone_size: -; cdr3_nt: TGTGCCAGCAGCTTAGCCAACAGGGGACGGGGCTACACCTTC; cdr3_aa: CASSLANRGRGYTF
d_call: -; v_call: TRBV24-1; j_call: TRBJ2-1; clone_size: many; cdr3_nt: TGTGCCACCGGTTGGGGTCCTACGGATGAGCAGTTCTTC; cdr3_aa: CATGWGPTDEQFF
d_call: TRBD2; v_call: TRBV7-7; j_call: TRBJ2-7; clone_size: few; cdr3_nt: TGTGCTAGCAGCCCGATGTTGGCTAGCGGGGGAGAGCAGTACTTC; cdr3_aa: CASSPMLASGGEQYF
d_call: -; v_call: TRBV15; j_call: TRBJ2-7; clone_size: -; cdr3_nt: TGTGCCACCAGCAGACTCGGGCCCTACGAGCAGTACTTC; cdr3_aa: CATSRLGPYEQYF
d_call: -; v_call: TRBV6-5; j_call: TRBJ1-2; clone_size: many; cdr3_nt: TGTGCCAGCAGTTCCGGGGCAAACTATGGCTACACCTTC; cdr3_aa: CASSSGANYGYTF
d_call: -; v_call: TRBV11-2; j_call: TRBJ1-4; clone_size: -; cdr3_nt: TGTGCCAGCAGTTTCCCGGCCGGGACACATAATAAAAAACTGTTTTTT; cdr3_aa: CASSFPAGTHNKKLFF
d_call: -; v_call: TRBV10-3; j_call: TRBJ1-6; clone_size: -; cdr3_nt: TGTGCCATCAGTGAGTCCCCGACGCGCGCTAATTCACCCCTCCACTTT; cdr3_aa: CAISESPTRANSPLHF
d_call: -; v_call: TRBV2; j_call: TRBJ1-5; clone_size: -; cdr3_nt: TGTGCCAGCACTACGGGATTTGGGGATCAGCCCCAGCATTTT; cdr3_aa: CASTTGFGDQPQHF
d_call: TRBD1; v_call: TRBV6-1; j_call: TRBJ1-4; clone_size: few; cdr3_nt: TGTGCCAGCAAACGGGACAGGGGGTTTGAAAAACTGTTTTTT; cdr3_aa: CASKRDRGFEKLFF
d_call: TRBD2; v_call: TRBV19; j_call: TRBJ2-1; clone_size: many; cdr3_nt: TGTGCCAGTAGGCGAGGTAGCGGGGCTGGCTACAATGAGCAGTTCTTC; cdr3_aa: CASRRGSGAGYNEQFF
d_call: -; v_call: TRBV5-1; j_call: TRBJ1-1; clone_size: many; cdr3_nt: TGCGCCAGCAGCTTGGGGAAACAGAACACTGAAGCTTTCTTT; cdr3_aa: CASSLGKQNTEAFF
d_call: TRBD2; v_call: TRBV19; j_call: TRBJ2-5; clone_size: -; cdr3_nt: TGTGCCAGCAGCTTAAGTCTAGCGGGAGGAGAGACCCAGTACTTC; cdr3_aa: CASSLSLAGGETQYF
d_call: -; v_call: TRBV20-1; j_call: TRBJ1-1; clone_size: many; cdr3_nt: TGCAGTGCTAGAGATACGACCCGACAGGCGATGAGTGAAGCTTTCTTT; cdr3_aa: CSARDTTRQAMSEAFF
d_call: TRBD1; v_call: TRBV7-3; j_call: TRBJ1-5; clone_size: -; cdr3_nt: TGTGCCAGCAGCCCAGGGGACAGGGAGTATCAGCCCCAGCATTTT; cdr3_aa: CASSPGDREYQPQHF
d_call: -; v_call: TRBV24-1; j_call: TRBJ1-5; clone_size: -; cdr3_nt: TGTGCCACCAGTGATTCCAATCAGCCCCAGCATTTT; cdr3_aa: CATSDSNQPQHF
d_call: TRBD1; v_call: TRBV4-2; j_call: TRBJ1-2; clone_size: -; cdr3_nt: TGTGCCAGCAGCCAAGATCGGTTAGGGGGCGACAGTAACTATGGCTACACCTTC; cdr3_aa: CASSQDRLGGDSNYGYTF